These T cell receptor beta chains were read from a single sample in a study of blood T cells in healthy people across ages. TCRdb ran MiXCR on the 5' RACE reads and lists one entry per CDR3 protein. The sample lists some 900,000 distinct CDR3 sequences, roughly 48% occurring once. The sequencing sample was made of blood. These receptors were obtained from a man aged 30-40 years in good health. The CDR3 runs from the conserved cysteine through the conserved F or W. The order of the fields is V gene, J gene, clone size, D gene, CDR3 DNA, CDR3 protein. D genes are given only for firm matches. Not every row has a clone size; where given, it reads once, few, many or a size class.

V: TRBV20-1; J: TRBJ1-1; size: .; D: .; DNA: TGCAGTGCTAGAGAAGGGAGTGACACTGAAGCTTTCTTT; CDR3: CSAREGSDTEAFF
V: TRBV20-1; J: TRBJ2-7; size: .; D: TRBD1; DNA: TGCAGTGCCACGGCAGGGGGCGAATGGTTCGAGCAGTACTTC; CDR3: CSATAGGEWFEQYF
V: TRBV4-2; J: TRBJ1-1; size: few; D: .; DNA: TGTGCCAGCCTAGTTCGTTGGCGGGGCAACCCTGAAGCTTTCTTT; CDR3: CASLVRWRGNPEAFF
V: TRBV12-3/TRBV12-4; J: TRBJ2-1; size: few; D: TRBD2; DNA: TGTGCCAGCAGTACTATTCGCGGGGGTTACAATGAGCAGTTCTTC; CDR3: CASSTIRGGYNEQFF
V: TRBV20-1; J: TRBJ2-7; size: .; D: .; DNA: TGCAGTGCTAGAGAAGGGTCGGTTGAATACGAGCAGTACTTC; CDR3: CSAREGSVEYEQYF
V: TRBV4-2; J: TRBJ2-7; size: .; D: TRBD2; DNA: TGTGCCAGCAGCCAACAAGGGACTAGCGACTCCTACGAGCAGTACTTC; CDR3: CASSQQGTSDSYEQYF
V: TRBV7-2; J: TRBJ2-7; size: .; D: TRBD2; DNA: TGTGCCAGCAGCCTCGGCGGGGGGGCCCACGAGCAGTACTTC; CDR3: CASSLGGGAHEQYF
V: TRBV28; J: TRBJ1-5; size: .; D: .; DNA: TGTGCCAGCAGTTTCCCCCATTGGGAGCCCCATAGCAATCAGCCCCAGCATTTT; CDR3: CASSFPHWEPHSNQPQHF
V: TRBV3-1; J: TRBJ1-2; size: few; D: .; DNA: TGTGCCAGCAGCCAAGATTCGACAACCTATGGCTACACCTTC; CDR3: CASSQDSTTYGYTF
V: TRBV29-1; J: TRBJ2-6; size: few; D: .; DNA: TGCAGCGTTGTCAGTGACGGGGCCAACGTCCTGACTTTC; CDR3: CSVVSDGANVLTF
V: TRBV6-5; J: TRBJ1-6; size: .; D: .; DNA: TGTGCCAGCAGTTACTCGCAGGAACCATCCGGGGGTTCACCCCTCCACTTT; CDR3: CASSYSQEPSGGSPLHF
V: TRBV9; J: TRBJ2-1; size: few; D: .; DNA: TGTGCCAGCAGCGTATCACTTTACAATGAGCAGTTCTTC; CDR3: CASSVSLYNEQFF
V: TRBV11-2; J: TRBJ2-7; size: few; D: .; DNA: TGTGCCAGCTCCAAGGAGGGGTACACGTACGAGCAGTACTTC; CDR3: CASSKEGYTYEQYF
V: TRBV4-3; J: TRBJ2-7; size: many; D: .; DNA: TGCGCCAGCAGCCAAGATGCGGGGCAGCGAACCTACGAGCAGTACTTC; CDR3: CASSQDAGQRTYEQYF
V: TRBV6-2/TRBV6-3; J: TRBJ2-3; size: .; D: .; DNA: TGTGCCAGCAGTTTGCCGGGATCCTCGAACACAGATACGCAGTATTTT; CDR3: CASSLPGSSNTDTQYF
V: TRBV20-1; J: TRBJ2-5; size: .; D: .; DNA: TGCAGTGCTAGAGATGGGTCACAGGGCCAAGAGACCCAGTACTTC; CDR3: CSARDGSQGQETQYF
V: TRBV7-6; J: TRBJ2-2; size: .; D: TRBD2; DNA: TGTGCCAGCAGCTTAGCGGCAGTAGCGGGGGACGTCCCCAACACCGGGGAGCTGTTTTTT; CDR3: CASSLAAVAGDVPNTGELFF
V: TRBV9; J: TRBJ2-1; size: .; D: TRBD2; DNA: TGTGCCAGCAGCGTAGTAGGGCGGGGGGGTTACAATGAGCAGTTCTTC; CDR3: CASSVVGRGGYNEQFF
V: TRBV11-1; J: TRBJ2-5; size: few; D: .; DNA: TGTGCCAGCAGCCCAGCGAGGGAGACCCAGTACTTC; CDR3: CASSPARETQYF
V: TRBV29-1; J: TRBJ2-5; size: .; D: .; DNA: TGCAGCGTTGATTCGACGTATACTGTCGATGAGCAGTACTTC; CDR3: CSVDSTYTVDEQYF
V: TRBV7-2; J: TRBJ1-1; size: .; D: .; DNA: TGTGCCAGCAGCTCACAGGCGAACACTGAAGCTTTCTTT; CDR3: CASSSQANTEAFF
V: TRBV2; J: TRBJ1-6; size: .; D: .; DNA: TGTGCCAGCAGTGAAGACAGGCTCCCGACCTCACCCCTCCACTTT; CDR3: CASSEDRLPTSPLHF
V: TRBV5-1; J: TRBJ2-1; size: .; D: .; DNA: TGCGCCAGCAGCTCGGTGGGGTACAATGAGCAGTTCTTC; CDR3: CASSSVGYNEQFF
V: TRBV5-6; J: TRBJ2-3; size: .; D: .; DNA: TGTGCCAGCCTGGGACTGAGCACAGATACGCAGTATTTT; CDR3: CASLGLSTDTQYF
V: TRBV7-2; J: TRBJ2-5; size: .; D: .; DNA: TGTGCCAGCGGCCCCGGACTGCAACAAGAGACCCAGTACTTC; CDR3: CASGPGLQQETQYF
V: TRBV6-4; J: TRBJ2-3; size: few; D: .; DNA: TGTGCCAGCAGTGACTCTTGGCTAAACACAGATACGCAGTATTTT; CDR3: CASSDSWLNTDTQYF
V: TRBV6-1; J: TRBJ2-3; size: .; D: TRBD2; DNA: TGTGCCAGCAGACCCGGGACTAGCGGGGGTGTAAACACAGATACGCAGTATTTT; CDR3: CASRPGTSGGVNTDTQYF
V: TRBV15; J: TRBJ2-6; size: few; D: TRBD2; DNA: TGTGCCACCAGCATTGGACTAGCGGTGTCTGGGGCCAACGTCCTGACTTTC; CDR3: CATSIGLAVSGANVLTF
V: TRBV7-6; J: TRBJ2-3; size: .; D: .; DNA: TGTGCCAGCAGCTTAGCCGCAGGGGTTGCGGGGGGCACAGATACGCAGTATTTT; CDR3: CASSLAAGVAGGTDTQYF
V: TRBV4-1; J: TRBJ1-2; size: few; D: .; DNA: TGCGCCAGCAGCCAAGATTTCCCCCTCGTAATAGGGTTGGGCTATGGCTACACCTTC; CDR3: CASSQDFPLVIGLGYGYTF
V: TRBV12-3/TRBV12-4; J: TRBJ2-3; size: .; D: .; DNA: TGTGCCAGCAGTTTAGGGCTATTGAACGCAGATACGCAGTATTTT; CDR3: CASSLGLLNADTQYF
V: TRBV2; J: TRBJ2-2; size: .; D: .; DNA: TGTACCAGCAGTTTGACTAGCAGGGGCACCGGGGAGCTGTTTTTT; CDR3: CTSSLTSRGTGELFF
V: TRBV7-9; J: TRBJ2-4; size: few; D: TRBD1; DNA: TGTGCTAGCAGCCTATCCGGGACAGGGCTGCAAGAGCAGTACTTC; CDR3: CASSLSGTGLQEQYF
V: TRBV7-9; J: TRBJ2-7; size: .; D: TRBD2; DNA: TGTGCCAGCAGCTTAGCTAGCGGGGGTTCTACTGAGCAGTACTTC; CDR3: CASSLASGGSTEQYF
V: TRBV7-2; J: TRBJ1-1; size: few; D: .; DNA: TGTGCCAGCATCTGGGGGCCGAGTATGTTAGGCACTGAAGCTTTCTTT; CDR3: CASIWGPSMLGTEAFF
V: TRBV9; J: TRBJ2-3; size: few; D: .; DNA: TGTGCCAGGTCGAGCCGAGGGCCGAGTGCGGGGTTAAACACAGATACGCAGTATTTT; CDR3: CARSSRGPSAGLNTDTQYF
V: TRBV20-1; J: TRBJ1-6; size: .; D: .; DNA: TGCAGTGCTAGAAAGGGCGGTCCACCCCTCCACTTT; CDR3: CSARKGGPPLHF
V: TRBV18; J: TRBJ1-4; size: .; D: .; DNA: TGTGCCAGCTCACTATTCTCTCGAACAGGCGGTGAAAAACTGTTTTTT; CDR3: CASSLFSRTGGEKLFF
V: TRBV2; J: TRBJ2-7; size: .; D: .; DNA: TGTGCCACGGTCTTGGGGTCCTACGAGCAGTACTTC; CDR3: CATVLGSYEQYF
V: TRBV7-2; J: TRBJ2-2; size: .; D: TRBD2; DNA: TGTGCCAGCAGCCGCCAAGCGGGGTTCACCGGGGAGCTGTTTTTT; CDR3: CASSRQAGFTGELFF
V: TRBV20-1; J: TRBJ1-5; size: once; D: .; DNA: TGCAGTGCTAGTGTCGGGGAGAGGAGTCAGCCCCAGCATTTT; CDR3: CSASVGERSQPQHF
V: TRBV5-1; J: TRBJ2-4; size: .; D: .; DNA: TGCGCCAGCAGCTTGGAGGCCAGTTTAGCCAAAAACATTCAGTACTTC; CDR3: CASSLEASLAKNIQYF
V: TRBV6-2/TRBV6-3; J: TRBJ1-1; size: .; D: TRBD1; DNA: TGTGCCAGCAGTTACCTCCCAAATGACAGGGCAGACACCGAAGCTTTCTTT; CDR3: CASSYLPNDRADTEAFF
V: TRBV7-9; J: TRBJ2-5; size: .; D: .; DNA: TGTGCCAGCGTCGCCCGACAAAGAGAGATCCAGTACTTC; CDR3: CASVARQREIQYF
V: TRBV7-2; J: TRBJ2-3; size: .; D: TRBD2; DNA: TGTGCCAGCAGCTTAGTCTCGGCGGGGGACGCAGAGACGCAGTATTTT; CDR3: CASSLVSAGDAETQYF
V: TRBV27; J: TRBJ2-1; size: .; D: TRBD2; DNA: TGTGCCAGCAGTACCCGCGGCGGGGGGGCCTATGAGCAGTTCTTC; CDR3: CASSTRGGGAYEQFF
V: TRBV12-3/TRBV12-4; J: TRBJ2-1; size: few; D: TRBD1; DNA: TGTGCCAGCAGTCCTCCAGGGGGCAACTCCTACAATGAGCAGTTCTTC; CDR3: CASSPPGGNSYNEQFF
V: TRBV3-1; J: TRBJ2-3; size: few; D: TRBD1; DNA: TGTGCCAGCAGCCAGCCTCTCCTCGACAGGGCGACTACGCAGTATTTT; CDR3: CASSQPLLDRATTQYF
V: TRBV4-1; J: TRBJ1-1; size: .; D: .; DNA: TGCGCCAGCAGCCTAGAGACGGTGCACACTGAAGCTTTCTTT; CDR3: CASSLETVHTEAFF
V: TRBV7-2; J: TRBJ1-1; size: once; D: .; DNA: TGTGCCAGCAGCGCTCACCAGGGAGGCACTGAAGCTTTCTTT; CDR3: CASSAHQGGTEAFF
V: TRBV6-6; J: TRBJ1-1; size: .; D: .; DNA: TGTGCCAGCAGTAATCTCGTTGAGTGGAGCACTGAAGCTTTCTTT; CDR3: CASSNLVEWSTEAFF
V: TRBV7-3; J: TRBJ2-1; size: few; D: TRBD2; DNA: TGTGCCAGCAGCTTATTAGCGGGGGGGAACAATGAGCAGTTCTTC; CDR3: CASSLLAGGNNEQFF
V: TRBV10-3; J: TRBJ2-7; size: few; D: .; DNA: TGTGCCATCAGGGGGAATGACGCCTACGAGCAGTACTTC; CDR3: CAIRGNDAYEQYF
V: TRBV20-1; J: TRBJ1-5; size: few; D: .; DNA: TGCAGTGCTAGAACTGACAGATCTCAGCCCCAGCATTTT; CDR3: CSARTDRSQPQHF
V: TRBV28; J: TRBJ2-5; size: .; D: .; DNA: TGTGCCAGCAGTTTATGGGGCAGACAAGAGACCCAGTACTTC; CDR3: CASSLWGRQETQYF